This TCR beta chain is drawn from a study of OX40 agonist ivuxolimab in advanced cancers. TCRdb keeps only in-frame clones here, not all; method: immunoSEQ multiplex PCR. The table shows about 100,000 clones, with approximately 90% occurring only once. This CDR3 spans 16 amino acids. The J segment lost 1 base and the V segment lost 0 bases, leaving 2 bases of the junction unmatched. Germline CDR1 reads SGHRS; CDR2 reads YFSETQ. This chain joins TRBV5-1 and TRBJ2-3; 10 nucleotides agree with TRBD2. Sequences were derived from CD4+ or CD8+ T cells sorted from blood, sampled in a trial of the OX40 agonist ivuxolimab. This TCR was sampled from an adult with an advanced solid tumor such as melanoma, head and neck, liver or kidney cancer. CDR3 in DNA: TGCGCCAGCAGCTTGGTACTAGCGGGACGCACAGATACGCAGTATTTT. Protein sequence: CASSLVLAGRTDTQYF.